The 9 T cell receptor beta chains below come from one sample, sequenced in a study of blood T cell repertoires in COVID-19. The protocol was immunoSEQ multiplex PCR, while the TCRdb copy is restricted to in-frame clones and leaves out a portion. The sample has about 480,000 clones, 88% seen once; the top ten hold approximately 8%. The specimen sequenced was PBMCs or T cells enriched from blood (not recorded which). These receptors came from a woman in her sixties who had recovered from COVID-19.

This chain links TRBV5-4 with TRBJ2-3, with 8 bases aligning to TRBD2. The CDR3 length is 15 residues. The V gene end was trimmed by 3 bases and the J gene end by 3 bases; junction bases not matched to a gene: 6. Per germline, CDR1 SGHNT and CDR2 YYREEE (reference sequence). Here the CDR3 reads CASSSAGDITDTQYF. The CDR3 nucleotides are TGTGCCAGCAGCTCAGCGGGGGATATAACAGATACGCAGTATTTT.

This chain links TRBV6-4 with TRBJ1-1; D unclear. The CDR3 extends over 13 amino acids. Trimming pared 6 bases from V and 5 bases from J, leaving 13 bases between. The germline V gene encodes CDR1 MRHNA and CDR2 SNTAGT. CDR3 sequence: CASRPGGSTEAFF. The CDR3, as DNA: TGTGCCAGCAGGCCAGGAGGGTCGACTGAAGCTTTCTTT.

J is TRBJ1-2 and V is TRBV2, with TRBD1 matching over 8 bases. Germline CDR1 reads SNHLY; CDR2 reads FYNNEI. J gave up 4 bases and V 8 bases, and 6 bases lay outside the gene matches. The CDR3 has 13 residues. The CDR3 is CASGQGGVYGYTF. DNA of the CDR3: TGTGCCAGCGGACAGGGCGGTGTCTATGGCTACACCTTC. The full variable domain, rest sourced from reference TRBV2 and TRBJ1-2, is EPEVTQTPSHQVTQMGQEVILRCVPISNHLYFYWYRQILGQKVEFLVSFYNNEISEKSEIFDDQFSVERPDGSNFTLKIRSTKLEDSAMYFCASGQGGVYGYTFGSGTRLTVV.

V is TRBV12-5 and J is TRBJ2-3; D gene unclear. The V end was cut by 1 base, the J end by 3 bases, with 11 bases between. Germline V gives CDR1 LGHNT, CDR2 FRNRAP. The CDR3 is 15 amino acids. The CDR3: CASGLGRTATDTQYF. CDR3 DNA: TGTGCTAGTGGTTTGGGAAGAACAGCTACAGATACGCAGTATTTT. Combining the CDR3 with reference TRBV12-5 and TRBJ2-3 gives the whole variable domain DARVTQTPRHKVTEMGQEVTMRCQPILGHNTVFWYRQTMMQGLELLAYFRNRAPLDDSGMPKDRFSAEMPDATLATLKIQPSEPRDSAVYFCASGLGRTATDTQYFGPGTRLTVL.

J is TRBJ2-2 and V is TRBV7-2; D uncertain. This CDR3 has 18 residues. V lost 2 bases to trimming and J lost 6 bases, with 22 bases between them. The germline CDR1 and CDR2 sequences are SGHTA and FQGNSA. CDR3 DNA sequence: TGTGCCAGCAGCTTACCCCCGTTTCCCTTAGAAAACCCCGGGGAGCTGTTTTTT. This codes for CASSLPPFPLENPGELFF.

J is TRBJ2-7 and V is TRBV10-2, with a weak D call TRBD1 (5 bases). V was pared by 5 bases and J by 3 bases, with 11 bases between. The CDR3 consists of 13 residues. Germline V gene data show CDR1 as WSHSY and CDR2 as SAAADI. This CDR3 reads CASSPVGVYEQYV. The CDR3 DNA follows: TGCGCCAGCAGTCCTGTAGGGGTCTACGAGCAGTACGTC.

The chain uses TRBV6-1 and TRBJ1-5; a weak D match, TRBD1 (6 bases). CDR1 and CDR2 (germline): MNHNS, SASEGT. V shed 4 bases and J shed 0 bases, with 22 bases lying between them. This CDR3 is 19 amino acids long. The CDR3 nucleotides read TGTGCCAGCAGTGTAGACGGGGGGGCAGCCAGCTATAGCAATCAGCCCCAGCATTTT. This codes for CASSVDGGAASYSNQPQHF.

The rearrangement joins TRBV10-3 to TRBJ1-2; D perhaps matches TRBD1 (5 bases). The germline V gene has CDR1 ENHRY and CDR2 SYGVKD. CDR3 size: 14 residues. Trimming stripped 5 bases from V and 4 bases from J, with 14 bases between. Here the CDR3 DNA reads TGTGCCATCAGTCAACTTGACAGTAGCTATGGCTACACCTTC. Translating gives CAISQLDSSYGYTF.

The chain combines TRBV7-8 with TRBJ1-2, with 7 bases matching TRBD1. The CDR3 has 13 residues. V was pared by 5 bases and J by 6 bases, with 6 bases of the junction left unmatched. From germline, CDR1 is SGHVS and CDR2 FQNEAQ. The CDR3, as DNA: TGTGCCAGCAGCAATGACAGGGAGCATGGCTACACCTTC. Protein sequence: CASSNDREHGYTF.